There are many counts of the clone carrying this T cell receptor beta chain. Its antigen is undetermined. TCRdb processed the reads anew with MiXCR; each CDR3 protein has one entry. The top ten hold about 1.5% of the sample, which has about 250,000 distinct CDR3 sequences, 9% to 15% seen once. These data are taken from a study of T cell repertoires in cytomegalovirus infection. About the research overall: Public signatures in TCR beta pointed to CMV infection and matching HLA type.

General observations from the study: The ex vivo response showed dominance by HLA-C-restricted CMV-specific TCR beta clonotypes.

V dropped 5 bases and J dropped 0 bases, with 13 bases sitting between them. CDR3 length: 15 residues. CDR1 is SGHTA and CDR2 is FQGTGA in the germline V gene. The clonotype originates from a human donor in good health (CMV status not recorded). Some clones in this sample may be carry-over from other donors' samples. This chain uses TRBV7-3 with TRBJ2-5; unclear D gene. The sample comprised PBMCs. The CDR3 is CASSVGRGNQETQYF. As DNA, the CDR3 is TGTGCCAGCAGCGTAGGGCGTGGGAACCAAGAGACCCAGTACTTC.